The entry below gives a single TCR beta chain sequence along with its context. Its antigen is unknown. These data are taken from a study of cytomegalovirus exposure and HLA in healthy donors. General study points: A later analysis showed HLA-associated TCR beta chains outstripping equally common others in clonal expansion. Later work found most CMV-associated TCR beta chains apparently HLA-restricted. Researchers catalogued roughly 170 TCR beta chains as cytomegalovirus-associated.

Germline V gene data show CDR1 as MDHEN and CDR2 as SYDVKM. There are 15 residues in the CDR3. J gave up 4 bases and V 6 bases, and 8 bases lay outside the gene matches. In the PCR, 60 Vbeta and 13 Jbeta primers were used. The method was immunoSEQ multiplex PCR; TCRdb's version includes in-frame clones alone and lacks a portion of them. The data show some 140,000 clones, more than 80% seen once. This receptor was identified in a woman in her 30s in good health and CMV-seropositive. The sample taken for sequencing was PBMCs. The chain couples TRBV28 to TRBJ1-3, with 8 bases lining up with TRBD1. The CDR3 sequence: CASSLARGHGNTIYF. In nucleotides, the CDR3 is TGTGCCAGCAGCCTCGCCAGGGGGCACGGAAACACCATATATTTT.